The 22 T cell receptor beta chains listed next were all sequenced from one sample in a study of metastatic and nonmetastatic thyroid tumors (TCRdb year 2020). Libraries were made using PCR. Instrument on record: Illumina HiSeq 4000. TCRdb reran the public reads through fastp at Q25 and MiXCR, keeping productive beta chains. For this sample there are fewer than 20,000 clones; around 25% appear just once. Roughly 7.1% of the sample is in the top ten clones. No patient had received any treatment before thyroid surgery. Sequenced: adjacent normal tissue. The receptors shown here come from a female donor with papillary thyroid cancer or a benign thyroid nodule (not recorded which). Some clones in this sample may be carry-over from other donors' samples.

The chain employs TRBV15 and TRBJ1-4, with D hard to call. CDR1 LNHNV and CDR2 YYDKDF come from the germline V gene (reference sequence). V was clipped by 3 bases and J by 16 bases, with 21 bases between them. The CDR3 runs to 14 residues. The CDR3 DNA sequence: TGTGCCACCAGCAGGGCGCGGCGGGATGAAGAACCGTTTTTT. It is translated as CATSRARRDEEPFF.

In this sample, this clone is medium-sized. The gene calls are TRBV12-3 or TRBV12-4 and TRBJ2-7, with 7 bases that match TRBD1. This CDR3 has 15 residues. Trimming removed 1 base from V and 1 base from J; junction bases left unmatched: 4. CDR3 sequence: CASSLEGQLSYEQYF. CDR3 sequence (DNA): TGTGCCAGCAGTTTAGAGGGACAGCTTTCCTACGAGCAGTACTTC.

The J gene is TRBJ2-5, the V gene TRBV28, with TRBD1 as a possible D gene (6 bases). CDR3 size: 14 residues. In germline, CDR1 is MDHEN, CDR2 SYDVKM. The V end lost 5 bases, the J end lost 2 bases, and 12 bases lay between the germline ends. The CDR3 is CASSPRDIQETQYF. The CDR3, as DNA: TGTGCCAGCAGTCCTAGGGACATTCAAGAGACCCAGTACTTC.

This clone was detected ten times or more. The genes are TRBV11-3 and TRBJ2-1, with 9 nucleotides matching TRBD2. This CDR3 comprises 16 residues. With V trimmed by 4 bases and J by 5 bases, 9 bases remained unmatched. Germline CDR1 and CDR2: SGHNT and YENEEA. CDR3 nucleotides: TGTGCCAGCAGCTCCCTAGCGGGAAGGCCTAACAATGAGCAGTTCTTC. Translating it yields CASSSLAGRPNNEQFF.

This clone was observed many times. The chain combines TRBV13 with TRBJ2-1, with no clear D. The CDR3 sequence is 11 residues long. V lost 5 bases and J lost 8, with 7 bases in between. CDR1 PRHDT and CDR2 FYEKMQ come from the germline V gene (reference sequence). CDR3 sequence: CASSDRYEQFF. The CDR3 DNA is TGTGCCAGCAGCGACCGATATGAGCAGTTCTTC. Together with reference TRBV13 and TRBJ2-1, the CDR3 gives the full variable domain: AAGVIQSPRHLIKEKRETATLKCYPIPRHDTVYWYQQGPGQDPQFLISFYEKMQSDKGSIPDRFSAQQFSDYHSELNMSSLELGDSALYFCASSDRYEQFFGPGTRLTVL.

By sample share, this clone is medium-sized (0.01 to 0.1%). The V gene is TRBV20-1, the J gene TRBJ2-7; 12 bases are a match to TRBD1. Germline values: CDR1 DFQATT, CDR2 SNEGSKA (reference sequence). The trim removed 6 bases at V and 5 bases at J, leaving 8 bases unmatched. The CDR3 runs 14 residues. DNA for the CDR3: TGCAGTGCACCCGGGACAGGGGGCCTTGACGAGCAGTACTTC. Translated: CSAPGTGGLDEQYF.

By frequency in the sample, this clone is medium-sized. The V call is TRBV28, the J call TRBJ2-3; D perhaps matches TRBD2 (6 bases). Germline CDR1 is MDHEN and CDR2 is SYDVKM. The CDR3 covers 16 residues. V was cut by 4 bases and J by 0 bases, with 14 bases left in between. The chain's CDR3 is CASSSMDYSSTDTQYF. CDR3 DNA sequence: TGTGCCAGCAGTTCAATGGACTATTCTAGCACAGATACGCAGTATTTT. Looking up the rest from reference TRBV28 and TRBJ2-3 gives the full variable domain: DVKVTQSSRYLVKRTGEKVFLECVQDMDHENMFWYRQDPGLGLRLIYFSYDVKMKEKGDIPEGYSVSREKKERFSLILESASTNQTSMYLCASSSMDYSSTDTQYFGPGTRLTVL.

This clone was seen ten or more times. The J gene is TRBJ2-1, the V gene TRBV11-2; 7 bases align to TRBD1. Germline V CDR1 and CDR2: SGHAT, FQNNGV. Unmatched junction bases numbered 4, after V lost 2 bases and J lost 3 bases. This CDR3 is 15 amino acids long. The CDR3, as DNA: TGTGCCAGCAGCTTAAGCCAGGGGGTCTACAATGAGCAGTTCTTC. Translated, it gives CASSLSQGVYNEQFF.

This clone was observed many times. The rearrangement links TRBV5-1 to TRBJ2-1; 8 nucleotides align to TRBD1. V lost 4 bases, J lost 7 bases, and 7 bases stayed unmatched. The CDR3 is 14 residues long. Germline assignment: CDR1 SGHRS and CDR2 YFSETQ. CDR3 nucleotide sequence: TGCGCCAGCAGCCTGTGGGACAGGCGGAATGAGCAGTTCTTC. This codes for CASSLWDRRNEQFF.

Regarding this clone: A junction end diverges from the germline sequence, so it may reflect a read error. The V and J genes are TRBV18 and TRBJ2-1; 9 nucleotides line up with TRBD2. The CDR3 runs to 15 residues. Germline CDR1 and CDR2: KGHSH and LQKENI. The CDR3 is CASSPTAGGSDEQSF. The CDR3 DNA reads as TGTGCCAGCTCACCCACAGCGGGAGGTTCCGATGAGCAGTCCTTC. Combining the CDR3 with reference TRBV18 and TRBJ2-1 gives the whole variable domain NAGVMQNPRHLVRRRGQEARLRCSPMKGHSHVYWYRQLPEEGLKFMVYLQKENIIDESGMPKERFSAEFPKEGPSILRIQQVVRGDSAAYFCASSPTAGGSDEQSFGPGTRLTVL.

The chain uses TRBV27 and TRBJ2-7; 8 nucleotides match TRBD2. Germline loops: CDR1 MNHEY, CDR2 SMNVEV (reference sequence). The CDR3 sequence is 14 residues long. V lost 3 bases and J lost 7; bases outside the gene matches: 8. CDR3 sequence: CASSLERESREQYF. CDR3 nucleotides: TGTGCCAGCAGTTTGGAGCGGGAGTCGAGGGAGCAGTACTTC.

This clone was detected many times. V and J are TRBV6-2 or TRBV6-3 and TRBJ1-5; D call uncertain. The CDR3 has 13 residues. The V end was cut by 0 bases, the J end by 4 bases, with 4 bases between. The germline CDR1 and CDR2 sequences are MNHEY and SVGEGT. The CDR3 sequence: CASSYSVNQPQHF. The CDR3 region has the DNA TGTGCCAGCAGTTACTCAGTTAATCAGCCCCAGCATTTT.

There are many counts of this clone. The chain couples TRBV5-1 to TRBJ2-3; 9 nucleotides agree with TRBD2. V gave up 3 bases and J gave up 5 bases; unmatched junction bases: 7. CDR3 length: 15 amino acids. Germline lookup yields CDR1 SGHRS and CDR2 YFSETQ. CDR3 sequence: CASSSVAGVIDTQYF. CDR3 nucleotide sequence: TGCGCCAGCAGCTCGGTAGCGGGAGTAATAGATACGCAGTATTTT.

V and J are TRBV7-6 and TRBJ2-3, with 8 bases identical to TRBD2. The CDR3 sequence is 17 residues long. CDR1 SGHVS and CDR2 FNYEAQ come from the germline V gene. Trimming removed 2 bases from V and 5 bases from J; junction bases left unmatched: 12. The CDR3 here is CASSLRGSGELKDTQYF. DNA for the CDR3: TGTGCCAGCAGCTTACGGGGTAGCGGGGAACTCAAAGATACGCAGTATTTT.

J is TRBJ2-7 and V is TRBV7-6, with unresolved D. V was shortened by 5 bases and J by 0 bases, with 11 bases between the two germline ends. In germline, CDR1 is SGHVS, CDR2 FNYEAQ. This CDR3 has 14 amino acids. CDR3 protein: CASSAAPVSYEQYF. In DNA, the CDR3 is TGTGCCAGCAGCGCCGCCCCGGTCTCCTACGAGCAGTACTTC.

The table lists this clone with many counts. A read error may account for a junction end that differs from germline. The chain recombines TRBV29-1 with TRBJ2-5; D is tentatively TRBD1 or TRBD2 (5 bases each). Germline V gene sequence: CDR1 SQVTM, CDR2 ANQGSEA. CDR3 size: 15 residues. The CDR3: CSVERPSRVGETQCF. In DNA form, the CDR3 reads TGCAGCGTTGAAAGGCCATCCAGGGTGGGAGAGACCCAGTGCTTC.

At least ten counts were recorded for this clone. V is TRBV5-4 and J is TRBJ1-2, with D uncertain. Per germline, CDR1 SGHNT and CDR2 YYREEE (reference sequence). The CDR3 is 13 amino acids. With 0 bases removed from V and 7 bases from J, the gap between germline ends came to 10 bases. CDR3 DNA: TGTGCCAGCAGCTTGGTATCGGCCAGTGGCTACACCTTC. Translated: CASSLVSASGYTF.

The chain joins TRBV9 to TRBJ2-2; D not certain. V lost 0 bases to trimming and J lost 6 bases, with 9 bases between them. Germline assignment: CDR1 SGDLS and CDR2 YYNGEE. This CDR3 region has 14 residues. The CDR3 nucleotides are TGTGCCAGCAGCGTAGGATTGGGGTCCGGGGAGCTGTTTTTT. Protein sequence: CASSVGLGSGELFF.

Comment on this clone: The germline gene is not matched at one end of the junction; a read error may be the cause. The chain joins TRBV20-1 to TRBJ1-5; 9 positions match TRBD1. This CDR3 is 16 amino acids long. CDR1 and CDR2 from the germline V gene are DFQATT and SNEGSKA (reference sequence). CDR3 nucleotide sequence: TGCAGTGCAAGACGGGACAGGGTGCAAGGGGAATCAGCCCCAGCATTT. Protein product: CSARRDRVQGESAPAF.

This clone was counted only a few times. This chain links TRBV2 with TRBJ2-7, with 8 bases lining up with TRBD1. J lost 10 bases, V lost 5 bases, and 16 bases had no gene match. Germline V gene data show CDR1 as SNHLY and CDR2 as FYNNEI. CDR3 size: 15 residues. CDR3 in amino acids: CASSKPRDRPTYQYF. The CDR3 DNA follows: TGTGCCAGCAGTAAGCCACGGGACAGGCCCACCTACCAGTACTTC.

A word on this clone: A read error may be the cause here, since a much bigger clone is one base away. The V call is TRBV3-1, the J call TRBJ2-3; D might be TRBD1 or TRBD2, each matching 6 bases. Trimming left V 7 bases short and J 5 bases short, with 10 bases between. This CDR3 comprises 12 residues. Germline assignment: CDR1 LGHDT and CDR2 YNNKEL (reference sequence). CDR3 DNA: TGTGCCAGCATTCGGGGGCAAGATACGCAGTATTTT. Translation: CASIRGQDTQYF.

This clone was recorded at least ten times. The rearrangement uses TRBV18 and TRBJ2-1; D not certain. The CDR3 has 16 residues. The germline V gene encodes CDR1 KGHSH and CDR2 LQKENI. V was trimmed by 0 bases and J by 0 bases, leaving 9 bases between them. CDR3 in amino acids: CASSPPPRSSYNEQFF. The DNA for the CDR3 is TGTGCCAGCTCACCACCCCCCCGGAGCTCCTACAATGAGCAGTTCTTC.